These 29 T cell receptor beta chains were all obtained from the same sample, sequenced in a study of T cells after yellow fever vaccination. TCRdb processed the 5' RACE reads anew with MiXCR; each CDR3 protein has one entry. This sample has a few hundred thousand distinct CDR3 sequences, with 7.5% to 9% found just once. Source: PBMCs, taken on the day of the first yellow fever vaccination. The receptors here all came from a man aged 18 to 30 who received the YFV17D yellow fever vaccine.

The chain recombines TRBV7-9 with TRBJ2-1; no clear D. Germline CDR1 is SEHNR and CDR2 is FQNEAQ (reference sequence). The CDR3 totals 13 residues. Trimming removed 7 bases at V and 7 bases at J, with 14 bases between. CDR3 coding DNA: TGTGCCAGCATCAACGATGTTAAGAATGAGCAGTTCTTC. Translating gives CASINDVKNEQFF.

In its sample, this clonotype was seen a few times. V and J are TRBV4-3 and TRBJ1-5; D uncertain. CDR3 length equals 15 residues. The V end lost 0 bases, the J end lost 6 bases, and 12 bases lay between the germline ends. Looked up from germline, CDR1 is LGHNA and CDR2 is YSLEER. The CDR3 here is CASSQDIRDGQPQHF. The CDR3 nucleotides read TGCGCCAGCAGCCAAGATATCCGGGATGGTCAGCCCCAGCATTTT.

The genes are TRBV12-3 or TRBV12-4 and TRBJ1-6; D is unresolved. Trimming cost V 5 bases and J 8 bases, with 22 bases left between them. This CDR3 has 17 amino acids. CDR3 nucleotides: TGTGCCAGCAGTCCCGGAGCCCCAATAGCCGGGGATTCACCCCTCCACTTT. Translated: CASSPGAPIAGDSPLHF.

This clonotype appeared a few times. The V and J genes are TRBV9 and TRBJ2-1; D gene unclear. V lost 4 bases, J lost 8 bases, and 10 bases lay in between. This CDR3 has 12 amino acids. Germline V gives CDR1 SGDLS, CDR2 YYNGEE. DNA for the CDR3: TGTGCCAGCAGCCCACATGGCCATGAGCAGTTCTTC. Translated, it gives CASSPHGHEQFF.

The V call is TRBV7-8, the J call TRBJ2-1; TRBD1 is a possible D gene (5 bases). The CDR3 is 16 residues long. CDR1 and CDR2 from the germline V gene are SGHVS and FQNEAQ. The V end was cut by 1 base, the J end by 2 bases, with 12 bases between. The CDR3 DNA is TGTGCCAGCAGCTTAGGGGGCTCGCCTACCTACAATGAGCAGTTCTTC. Amino acid sequence: CASSLGGSPTYNEQFF.

The V gene is TRBV7-9, the J gene TRBJ1-3; tentatively, D is TRBD1 (6 bases). The CDR3 runs to 17 residues. The V end was cut by 6 bases, the J end by 4 bases, with 22 bases between. Germline CDR1 SEHNR, CDR2 FQNEAQ (reference sequence). The CDR3 region has the DNA TGTGCCAGCAGACCAGGCGGGGGCCTCCCGAAAGGAAACACCATATATTTT. It is translated as CASRPGGGLPKGNTIYF.

The sample holds many counts of this clonotype. This chain links TRBV7-6 with TRBJ2-2; 11 bases fit TRBD1. The CDR3 runs 18 residues. J gave up 5 bases and V 3 bases, and 11 bases lay outside the gene matches. Germline CDR1 SGHVS, CDR2 FNYEAQ. The CDR3 DNA follows: TGTGCCAGCAGCTTTGGACAGGGGGCTAGTGGAAGAACCGGGGAGCTGTTTTTT. Residues: CASSFGQGASGRTGELFF.

Ten or more counts support this clonotype. V gene TRBV12-3 or TRBV12-4 combines with J gene TRBJ1-2; perhaps TRBD1 as D (6 bases). The CDR3 loop spans 15 amino acids. V shed 4 bases and J shed 8 bases, with 20 bases lying between them. As DNA, the CDR3 is TGTGCCAGCAGTTGGGCCGAGGGGGGCGCGGGGGGCTACACCTTC. Protein product: CASSWAEGGAGGYTF.

Ten or more counts support this clonotype. The chain couples TRBV19 to TRBJ1-1; D gene unclear. Trimming removed 9 bases at V and 7 bases at J, with 6 bases between. Germline assignment: CDR1 LNHDA and CDR2 SQIVND (reference sequence). This CDR3 comprises 9 residues. The CDR3 here is CARGFEAFF. The CDR3 bases are TGTGCCAGAGGGTTTGAAGCTTTCTTT.

The CDR3 coding sequence is TGTGCCAGCAGCTTGTACGGAGATTGGAACACCGGGGAGCTGTTTTTT. Encoded protein: CASSLYGDWNTGELFF. The chain is built from TRBV5-6 and TRBJ2-2; D unclear. Germline V lookup: CDR1 SGHDT, CDR2 YYEEEE. The CDR3 is made up of 16 amino acids. The V and J ends lost 1 base and 1 base respectively, with 11 bases between them.

The sample holds a few counts of this clonotype. This rearrangement joins TRBV25-1 to TRBJ2-1, with D possibly called TRBD1 or TRBD2 (6 bases each). V gave up 4 bases and J gave up 7 bases, with 29 bases separating them. The CDR3 spans 19 residues. In germline, CDR1 is MGHDK, CDR2 SYGVNS. DNA of the CDR3: TGTGCCAGCAGTGTCCCGACTAGACCTCCAGGGGCTTACAAGAATGAGCAGTTCTTC. Its translation: CASSVPTRPPGAYKNEQFF. Using reference TRBV25-1 and TRBJ2-1 for the parts outside the CDR3, the full variable domain is EADIYQTPRYLVIGTGKKITLECSQTMGHDKMYWYQQDPGMELHLIHYSYGVNSTEKGDLSSESTVSRIRTEHFPLTLESARPSHTSQYLCASSVPTRPPGAYKNEQFFGPGTRLTVL.

This clonotype was counted at least ten times. The V and J genes are TRBV9 and TRBJ2-5; the D gene is possibly TRBD1 (5 bases). The CDR3 totals 14 residues. CDR1 is SGDLS and CDR2 is YYNGEE in the germline V gene. V was shortened by 3 bases and J by 4 bases, with 13 bases between the two germline ends. CDR3 bases: TGTGCCAGCAGCGCGCTTAGGGGCCCAGAGACCCAGTACTTC. Amino acid sequence: CASSALRGPETQYF.

This clonotype was detected a few times. The chain carries TRBV19 and TRBJ2-3; 8 bases align to TRBD1. The CDR3 extends over 13 amino acids. V was pared by 4 bases and J by 4 bases, with 1 base of the junction left unmatched. Germline CDR1 and CDR2: LNHDA and SQIVND (reference sequence). Written as DNA, the CDR3 is TGTGCCAGTAGTAGACAGGGGCCAGATACGCAGTATTTT. Residues: CASSRQGPDTQYF.

The sample holds a few counts of this clonotype. V gene TRBV3-1 combines with J gene TRBJ1-1; D call uncertain. CDR1 and CDR2 (germline): LGHDT, YNNKEL (reference sequence). Trimming took off 1 base at V and 9 bases at J, with 12 bases between the two ends. The length of the CDR3 is 13 residues. The CDR3 DNA sequence: TGTGCCAGCAGCCAAGGTGAGAAGCGTAAAGCTTTCTTT. This gives the protein CASSQGEKRKAFF.

This clonotype was observed a few times. The V call is TRBV2, the J call TRBJ1-2, with D unresolved. This CDR3 comprises 15 residues. V was cut by 3 bases and J by 8 bases, with 19 bases left in between. CDR1 and CDR2 from the germline V gene are SNHLY and FYNNEI. For the CDR3, the DNA is TGTGCCAGCAGTGAGATTAGGACCTCTGGATCCGGCTACACCTTC. This encodes CASSEIRTSGSGYTF.

The chain joins TRBV28 to TRBJ2-7; no firm D call. Between the trimmed V and J ends, which lost 4 bases and 6 bases, there was a span of 7 bases. The CDR3 runs to 11 residues. Germline V gene lookup returns CDR1 MDHEN and CDR2 SYDVKM. CDR3 DNA sequence: TGTGCCAGCAGTTCTCCCCGCGAGCAGTACGTC. Residues: CASSSPREQYV.

This clonotype was detected a few times. This chain connects TRBV7-9 to TRBJ2-5, with D possibly called TRBD1 or TRBD2 (6 bases each). CDR3 length: 16 amino acids. The V end lost 4 bases, the J end lost 3 bases, and 18 bases lay between the germline ends. Germline CDR1 reads SEHNR; CDR2 reads FQNEAQ (reference sequence). CDR3 in amino acids: CASSSTGHREKETQYF. The CDR3 DNA is TGTGCCAGCAGCTCCACGGGACACCGGGAGAAAGAGACCCAGTACTTC.

This rearrangement joins TRBV5-1 to TRBJ1-6, with D possibly matching TRBD1 (5 bases). Germline CDR1 reads SGHRS; CDR2 reads YFSETQ. V was shortened by 8 bases and J by 5 bases, with 11 bases between the two germline ends. This CDR3 has 13 amino acids. The DNA of the CDR3 is TGCGCCAGTACCGGGACGGATAATTCACCCCTCCACTTT. Translating it yields CASTGTDNSPLHF.

This clonotype was picked up a small number of times. This chain connects TRBV11-1 to TRBJ2-1; D may be TRBD2 (8 bases). Germline V gives CDR1 SGHAT, CDR2 FQDESV (reference sequence). The CDR3 totals 19 residues. V shed 2 bases and J shed 1 base, with 21 bases lying between them. The CDR3 reads CASSLSRGRRGASYNEQFF. The DNA of the CDR3 is TGTGCCAGCAGCTTAAGTAGGGGGCGGCGGGGGGCGTCCTACAATGAGCAGTTCTTC.

Many counts were recorded for this clonotype. The CDR3, as DNA: TGTGCCAGCAGTTTAAGCTCAGGGGGAGGGAATGAAAAACTGTTTTTT. Amino acids: CASSLSSGGGNEKLFF. This rearrangement joins TRBV12-3 or TRBV12-4 to TRBJ1-4, with TRBD1 identical over 7 bases. Trimming cost V 2 bases and J 5 bases; bases outside gene matches: 8. CDR3 length: 16 residues.

This clonotype came up a few times. This rearrangement joins TRBV4-1 to TRBJ2-7, with 9 bases aligning to TRBD2. The CDR3 covers 17 residues. Trimming cost V 0 bases and J 7 bases; bases outside gene matches: 13. Per germline, CDR1 MGHRA and CDR2 YSYEKL. The CDR3 DNA reads TGCGCCAGCAGCCAAGAGGATGTAGCGGGGGTCTTCGGGGAGCAGTACTTC. Translated: CASSQEDVAGVFGEQYF.

This clonotype was recorded many times. The CDR3: CASSYSEGLNTEAFF. In DNA, the CDR3 is TGTGCCAGCAGTTACTCGGAGGGCCTGAACACTGAAGCTTTCTTT. This rearrangement joins TRBV6-2 or TRBV6-3 to TRBJ1-1, with D unclear. V was shortened by 0 bases and J by 0 bases, with 8 bases between the two germline ends. Germline V gene sequence: CDR1 MNHEY, CDR2 SVGEGT. The CDR3 runs 15 residues.

This clonotype turned up a few times. This sequence joins TRBV12-3 or TRBV12-4 and TRBJ1-2; D remains unclear. V lost 3 bases and J 3 bases, leaving 5 bases between the germline ends. The CDR3 is 12 amino acids. The CDR3 DNA is TGTGCCAGCAGTTTGGTTGACTATGGCTACACCTTC. It encodes CASSLVDYGYTF.

In its sample, this clonotype was seen a few times. This chain links TRBV7-9 with TRBJ1-5; D unclear. Germline CDR1 and CDR2: SEHNR and FQNEAQ (reference sequence). Trimming pared 4 bases from V and 8 bases from J, leaving 12 bases between. The CDR3 consists of 13 residues. The CDR3 nucleotides read TGTGCCAGCAGCTCATCGGGTGGTAAGCCCCAGCATTTT. Translating gives CASSSSGGKPQHF.

This clonotype was detected only a few times. A junction end diverges from the germline sequence, so it may reflect a read error. V and J are TRBV7-9 and TRBJ1-1; D ambiguous. This CDR3 has 14 residues. Germline assignment: CDR1 SEHNR and CDR2 FQNEAQ (reference sequence). The CDR3 nucleotides are TGTGCCAGCAGCCTAGCGGGTTCGGACACTGAAGCTTTCTTT. Its translation is CASSLAGSDTEAFF.

The V gene is TRBV29-1, the J gene TRBJ1-1, with D maybe TRBD1 (5 bases). The CDR3 loop spans 12 amino acids. Germline values: CDR1 SQVTM, CDR2 ANQGSEA. V lost 7 bases, J lost 2 bases, and 11 bases lay in between. The CDR3 loop reads CSADDSNTEAFF. The CDR3 DNA reads TGCAGCGCTGACGACAGTAACACTGAAGCTTTCTTT.

V usage is TRBV7-9 and J usage is TRBJ1-2; D not resolved. The V gene's germline CDR1 is SEHNR and CDR2 FQNEAQ (reference sequence). Between the trimmed V and J ends, which lost 2 bases and 7 bases, there was a span of 14 bases. This CDR3 spans 14 amino acids. The CDR3 here is CASSLPYPVVGYTF. DNA for the CDR3: TGTGCCAGCAGCTTACCGTATCCGGTTGTTGGCTACACCTTC.

In its sample, this clonotype was seen a few times. The chain recombines TRBV9 with TRBJ2-1; no reliable D call. The germline V and J ends were trimmed by 3 bases and 4 bases, with 17 bases remaining between them. CDR3 length equals 16 residues. From germline, CDR1 is SGDLS and CDR2 YYNGEE. The CDR3 reads CASSALWDTSYNEQFF. In DNA form, the CDR3 reads TGTGCCAGCAGCGCCCTATGGGATACTTCGTACAATGAGCAGTTCTTC.

The chain employs TRBV6-1 and TRBJ2-6; D remains ambiguous. This CDR3 spans 17 amino acids. The V gene's germline CDR1 is MNHNS and CDR2 SASEGT. V shed 0 bases and J shed 0 bases, with 9 bases lying between them. The CDR3 DNA reads TGTGCCAGCAGTGAAGCGGGGTTAGGCTCTGGGGCCAACGTCCTGACTTTC. This sequence encodes CASSEAGLGSGANVLTF.